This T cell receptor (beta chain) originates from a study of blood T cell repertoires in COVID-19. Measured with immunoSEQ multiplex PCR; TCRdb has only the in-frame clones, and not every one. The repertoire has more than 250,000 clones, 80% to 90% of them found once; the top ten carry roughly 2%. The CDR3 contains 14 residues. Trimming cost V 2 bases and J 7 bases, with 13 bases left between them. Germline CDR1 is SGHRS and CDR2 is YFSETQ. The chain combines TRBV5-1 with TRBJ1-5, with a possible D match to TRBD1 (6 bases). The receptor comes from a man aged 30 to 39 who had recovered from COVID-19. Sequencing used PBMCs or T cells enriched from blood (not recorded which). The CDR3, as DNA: TGCGCCAGCAGCTTCGGGGGGGCTGGACAGCCCCAGCATTTT. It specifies CASSFGGAGQPQHF. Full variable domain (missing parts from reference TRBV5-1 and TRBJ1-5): KAGVTQTPRYLIKTRGQQVTLSCSPISGHRSVSWYQQTPGQGLQFLFEYFSETQRNKGNFPGRFSGRQFSNSRSEMNVSTLELGDSALYLCASSFGGAGQPQHFGDGTRLSIL.